A selection of T cell receptor beta chains follows, all from one sample in a study of shared clonotypes between healthy human individuals. Generated by immunoSEQ multiplex PCR, the TCRdb table keeps only in-frame clones and is missing some. The table records over a million clones, approximately 98.5% of them present only once. Sequencing used naive CD4+ T cells sorted from blood. The source is a young man in good health. CDR3s include the opening cysteine and the closing phenylalanine or tryptophan. D genes are given only for firm matches. The size entry is marked missing in some rows and otherwise reads once, few, many or a size class.

v_gene,abundance,d_gene,j_gene,CDR3aa,CDR3nt
TRBV29-1,NA,NA,TRBJ2-5,CSVRRDEETQYF,TGCAGCGTTCGGCGGGACGAAGAGACCCAGTACTTC
TRBV7-2,NA,NA,TRBJ1-2,CASSTIQGPGYTF,TGTGCCAGCAGCACCATACAGGGACCTGGCTACACCTTC
TRBV19,NA,TRBD2,TRBJ2-5,CASSLLISSTSGKETQYF,TGTGCCAGTAGTCTTTTAATCTCCTCGACTAGCGGGAAAGAGACCCAGTACTTC
TRBV9,NA,TRBD2,TRBJ2-7,CASSATSGTYEQYF,TGTGCCAGCAGCGCGACTAGCGGGACGTACGAGCAGTACTTC
TRBV27,once,TRBD1,TRBJ1-3,CASSSGGTGLRSGNTIYF,TGTGCCAGCAGTTCCGGTGGGACAGGGCTGCGCTCTGGAAACACCATATATTTT
TRBV11-2,NA,TRBD2,TRBJ2-7,CASSHRGLVYEQYF,TGTGCCAGCAGCCATCGAGGACTAGTCTACGAGCAGTACTTC
TRBV10-2,NA,TRBD2,TRBJ2-7,CASSDPTGGSPTYEQYF,TGCGCCAGCAGTGACCCGACGGGGGGGTCTCCAACCTACGAGCAGTACTTC
TRBV15,NA,NA,TRBJ2-7,CATSRGYDEQYF,TGTGCCACCAGCAGAGGGTACGACGAGCAGTACTTC
TRBV18,NA,NA,TRBJ1-1,CASSPADKVPGAFF,TGTGCCAGCTCACCGGCAGACAAGGTCCCCGGAGCTTTCTTT
TRBV19,once,TRBD1,TRBJ2-1,CASSKGGYRGNEQFF,TGTGCCAGTAGTAAAGGGGGATACAGGGGCAATGAGCAGTTCTTC
TRBV18,NA,NA,TRBJ2-2,CASSRGPNTGELFF,TGTGCCAGCTCCCGAGGACCGAACACCGGGGAGCTGTTTTTT
TRBV28,once,NA,TRBJ1-5,CASTDRPGANQPQHF,TGTGCCAGCACCGACAGGCCTGGGGCTAATCAGCCCCAGCATTTT
TRBV7-6,NA,TRBD2,TRBJ2-1,CASSLAPPSGSSYNEQFF,TGTGCCAGCAGCTTAGCGCCCCCTAGCGGGAGCTCCTACAATGAGCAGTTCTTC
TRBV30,NA,NA,TRBJ1-4,CAWSGQLATNEKLFF,TGTGCCTGGAGTGGACAGCTCGCAACTAATGAAAAACTGTTTTTT
TRBV5-1,NA,NA,TRBJ2-1,CASSPSPGTVNEQFF,TGCGCCAGCAGCCCATCTCCCGGGACTGTCAATGAGCAGTTCTTC
TRBV14,NA,TRBD2,TRBJ2-1,CASSPRRLAGLNEQFF,TGTGCCAGCAGCCCCCGGAGGCTAGCGGGATTAAATGAGCAGTTCTTC
TRBV7-2,once,NA,TRBJ1-1,CASSLESVGRMNTEAFF,TGTGCCAGCAGCTTAGAATCGGTGGGACGGATGAACACTGAAGCTTTCTTT
TRBV18,NA,NA,TRBJ2-7,CASSPILAGPRGEQYF,TGTGCCAGCTCACCAATCCTCGCGGGGCCCCGGGGCGAGCAGTACTTC
TRBV19,NA,NA,TRBJ1-3,CASSIDRGNTIYF,TGTGCCAGTAGTATTGACAGAGGAAACACCATATATTTT
TRBV7-9,NA,NA,TRBJ2-7,CASSFGPAYEQYF,TGTGCCAGCAGCTTCGGGCCCGCCTACGAGCAGTACTTC
TRBV5-4,NA,TRBD1,TRBJ2-5,CASSPEQGAVGETQYF,TGTGCCAGCAGCCCGGAGCAGGGGGCGGTAGGGGAGACCCAGTACTTC
TRBV27,NA,NA,TRBJ1-1,CASSFYLNTEAFF,TGTGCCAGCAGTTTTTACTTGAACACTGAAGCTTTCTTT
TRBV14,NA,NA,TRBJ2-1,CASSLSFGGLEQFF,TGTGCCAGCAGCCTCTCCTTTGGCGGGCTTGAGCAGTTCTTC
TRBV9,NA,NA,TRBJ2-3,CASSVAGTDTQYF,TGTGCCAGCAGCGTGGCAGGAACAGATACGCAGTATTTT
TRBV2,NA,NA,TRBJ1-5,CASRDRSEPQHF,TGTGCCAGCAGAGACAGGTCTGAGCCCCAGCATTTT
TRBV18,NA,NA,TRBJ2-3,CASSPQSSSHTQYF,TGTGCCAGCTCACCCCAAAGTAGTTCTCATACGCAGTATTTT
TRBV14,NA,NA,TRBJ1-3,CASSLDFFGNTIYF,TGTGCCAGCAGTCTGGACTTCTTTGGAAACACCATATATTTT
TRBV6-4,NA,NA,TRBJ2-3,CASSDSGSGGTDTQYF,TGTGCCAGCAGTGACTCCGGTAGCGGAGGCACAGATACGCAGTATTTT
TRBV19,NA,NA,TRBJ1-1,CASSGPGTENTEAFF,TGTGCCAGTAGTGGACCGGGCACAGAGAACACTGAAGCTTTCTTT
TRBV9,NA,NA,TRBJ2-2,CASSPIGAQNTGELFF,TGTGCCAGCAGCCCCATAGGGGCCCAGAACACCGGGGAGCTGTTTTTT
TRBV5-1,NA,TRBD2,TRBJ2-1,CASSPGLAGVLEQFF,TGCGCCAGCAGCCCAGGACTAGCGGGAGTGCTTGAGCAGTTCTTC
TRBV5-4,once,NA,TRBJ2-1,CASSLGIASGEQFF,TGTGCCAGCAGCTTGGGGATAGCGTCGGGTGAGCAGTTCTTC
TRBV15,NA,TRBD1,TRBJ2-1,CATSNRDRVFNEQFF,TGTGCCACCAGCAACCGGGACAGGGTTTTCAATGAGCAGTTCTTC
TRBV7-9,NA,NA,TRBJ1-1,CASSFRDMNTEAFF,TGTGCCAGCAGCTTTAGGGACATGAACACTGAAGCTTTCTTT
TRBV19,NA,NA,TRBJ2-1,CASTRNGGTLNEQFF,TGTGCCAGTACCAGGAACGGCGGAACCTTAAATGAGCAGTTCTTC
TRBV9,NA,NA,TRBJ1-4,CASSPFLGATNEKLFF,TGTGCCAGCAGCCCTTTCCTGGGGGCAACTAATGAAAAACTGTTTTTT
TRBV5-4,NA,TRBD2,TRBJ2-3,CASSPHVLGGGTDTQYF,TGTGCCAGCAGCCCTCACGTCTTGGGAGGGGGCACAGATACGCAGTATTTT
TRBV4-3,NA,NA,TRBJ2-3,CASSQDSGLPPGTQYF,TGCGCCAGCAGCCAAGATTCAGGACTCCCCCCGGGCACGCAGTATTTT
TRBV11-2,once,NA,TRBJ1-2,CASSQVRTSLPYGYTF,TGTGCCAGCAGCCAAGTCCGGACAAGCCTTCCGTATGGCTACACCTTC
TRBV4-2,NA,NA,TRBJ1-1,CASSQGGAPNEAFF,TGTGCCAGCAGCCAAGGAGGGGCGCCGAATGAAGCTTTCTTT
TRBV11-2,NA,NA,TRBJ1-5,CASSPRGGATQPQHF,TGTGCCAGCAGCCCTCGAGGGGGGGCTACTCAGCCCCAGCATTTT
TRBV11-2,NA,NA,TRBJ2-7,CASSSQWGYEQYF,TGTGCCAGCAGCTCCCAGTGGGGCTACGAGCAGTACTTC
TRBV19,once,TRBD2,TRBJ2-7,CASSLSSGLAGISSYEQYF,TGTGCCAGTAGCCTGTCGTCGGGACTAGCGGGGATAAGCTCCTACGAGCAGTACTTC
TRBV2,once,NA,TRBJ2-4,CASSGMRQGNIQYF,TGTGCCAGCAGTGGTATGAGGCAGGGAAACATTCAGTACTTC
TRBV18,NA,NA,TRBJ1-5,CASSPGAQRSQPQHF,TGTGCCAGCTCACCCGGGGCCCAAAGGAGTCAGCCCCAGCATTTT
TRBV28,NA,NA,TRBJ1-2,CASSLKRGSFGYTF,TGTGCCAGCAGTTTGAAAAGGGGCAGTTTTGGCTACACCTTC
TRBV2,NA,NA,TRBJ2-5,CASGAHRGQETQYF,TGTGCCAGCGGGGCCCACCGCGGGCAAGAGACCCAGTACTTC
TRBV9,NA,TRBD2,TRBJ2-3,CASSAGLAGGKSTDTQYF,TGTGCCAGCAGCGCGGGACTAGCGGGAGGCAAGAGCACAGATACGCAGTATTTT
TRBV19,NA,NA,TRBJ1-2,CASSSRASGYTF,TGTGCCAGTAGTAGTAGGGCGAGTGGCTACACCTTC